A single sample is the source of the 17 T cell receptor beta chains below, sequenced in a study of cytomegalovirus exposure and HLA in healthy donors. A multiplex PCR was run with 60 Vbeta primers and 13 Jbeta primers. Generated by immunoSEQ multiplex PCR, the TCRdb table keeps only in-frame clones and is missing some. The sample carries fewer than 150,000 clones, around 76% recorded once. What was sequenced was PBMCs. Receptors were obtained from a male donor in good health and CMV-seronegative.

In this sample, this clone turned up a few times. The rearrangement uses TRBV27 and TRBJ1-4, with 8 bases identical to TRBD1. CDR1 is MNHEY and CDR2 is SMNVEV in the germline V gene (reference sequence). The CDR3 totals 14 residues. V shed 5 bases, J shed 6 bases, and the junction held 5 bases outside the gene matches. CDR3 region: CASSRQGSDEKLFF. DNA for the CDR3: TGTGCCAGCAGTAGACAGGGGAGTGATGAAAAACTGTTTTTT.

The V call is TRBV7-9, the J call TRBJ1-2; TRBD1 matches 8 bases. This CDR3 is 17 amino acids long. After removal of 7 bases from V and 2 bases from J, the junction contained 15 bases not matched to a gene. Germline-derived CDR1 and CDR2 are SEHNR and FQNEAQ (reference sequence). CDR3 in DNA: TGTGCCAGCACCTCTGGAAAGGGGCAGGGGGCAAACTATGGCTACACCTTC. This gives the protein CASTSGKGQGANYGYTF.

The V gene is TRBV27, the J gene TRBJ2-7, with TRBD2 identical over 9 bases. Germline CDR1 MNHEY, CDR2 SMNVEV (reference sequence). The CDR3 sequence is 16 residues long. Trimming at V came to 6 bases and at J to 3 bases, leaving 12 bases not matched to a gene. Here the CDR3 DNA reads TGTGCCAGCAGCCGAGTTATTCTAGCGGGGTACTACGAGCAGTACTTC. Encoded protein: CASSRVILAGYYEQYF.

V is TRBV19 and J is TRBJ2-5; 7 positions agree with TRBD2. After removal of 5 bases from V and 1 base from J, the junction contained 7 bases not matched to a gene. Germline V lookup: CDR1 LNHDA, CDR2 SQIVND (reference sequence). This CDR3 region has 15 residues. CDR3 protein: CASSWSSGVQETQYF. CDR3 bases: TGTGCCAGTAGTTGGAGCAGCGGGGTCCAAGAGACCCAGTACTTC.

This clone was counted once. This chain joins TRBV30 and TRBJ1-6; 7 bases align to TRBD1. Trimming cost V 3 bases and J 9 bases; bases outside gene matches: 14. The CDR3 length is 16 residues. Germline values: CDR1 GTSNPN, CDR2 SVGIG (reference sequence). The CDR3 nucleotides are TGTGCCTGGAGGGGGTCCTCGGGACAGACAGTTTCACCCCTCCACTTT. The encoded protein is CAWRGSSGQTVSPLHF.

This chain connects TRBV27 to TRBJ2-2, with TRBD2 matching 14 bases. J gave up 4 bases and V 5 bases, and 9 bases lay outside the gene matches. There are 18 residues in the CDR3. The germline CDR1 and CDR2 sequences are MNHEY and SMNVEV (reference sequence). DNA of the CDR3: TGTGCCAGCAGTCCGTACGGGACTAGCGGGAGAAGCACCGGGGAGCTGTTTTTT. Its translation is CASSPYGTSGRSTGELFF.

The chain combines TRBV6-1 with TRBJ1-3; D uncertain. The CDR3 sequence is 13 residues long. Looked up from germline, CDR1 is MNHNS and CDR2 is SASEGT. V dropped 2 bases and J dropped 2 bases, with 4 bases sitting between them. CDR3 in amino acids: CASSERAGNTIYF. The CDR3 bases are TGTGCCAGCAGTGAACGGGCTGGAAACACCATATATTTT.

The chain joins TRBV5-6 to TRBJ2-3, with D perhaps TRBD2 (6 bases). CDR1 and CDR2 (germline): SGHDT, YYEEEE. The CDR3 covers 16 residues. V dropped 4 bases and J dropped 0 bases, with 15 bases sitting between them. The CDR3 sequence: CASSPVAVRSTDTQYF. The CDR3 DNA follows: TGTGCCAGCAGCCCTGTAGCGGTCCGTAGCACAGATACGCAGTATTTT. The full variable domain, completed using reference TRBV5-6 and TRBJ2-3, is DAGVTQSPTHLIKTRGQQVTLRCSPKSGHDTVSWYQQALGQGPQFIFQYYEEEERQRGNFPDRFSGHQFPNYSSELNVNALLLGDSALYLCASSPVAVRSTDTQYFGPGTRLTVL.

The chain is built from TRBV4-2 and TRBJ1-6, with a possible D match to TRBD1 (6 bases). This CDR3 comprises 19 residues. Germline assignment: CDR1 LGHNA and CDR2 YNFKEQ. V gave up 7 bases and J gave up 7 bases, with 29 bases separating them. CDR3 amino acids: CASKKRANWGPVGNSPLHF. The CDR3 region has the DNA TGTGCCAGCAAAAAAAGAGCCAATTGGGGGCCCGTCGGGAATTCACCCCTCCACTTT.

This chain joins TRBV4-1 and TRBJ2-7; TRBD1 aligns across 8 bases. Trimming at V came to 4 bases and at J to 5 bases, leaving 10 bases not matched to a gene. The CDR3 spans 15 residues. Germline CDR1 reads MGHRA; CDR2 reads YSYEKL. The CDR3 DNA reads as TGCGCCAGCAGCCGGGAAGGGACAGGCGAACACGAGCAGTACTTC. It is translated as CASSREGTGEHEQYF.

This chain uses TRBV7-3 with TRBJ2-3, with unresolved D. This CDR3 contains 13 residues. Germline assignment: CDR1 SGHTA and CDR2 FQGTGA. V lost 3 bases and J lost 3, with 7 bases in between. The DNA for the CDR3 is TGTGCCAGCAGCTTTTTGCGGACAGATACGCAGTATTTT. Its protein product is CASSFLRTDTQYF. The whole variable domain, remainder taken from reference TRBV7-3 and TRBJ2-3, is GAGVSQTPSNKVTEKGKYVELRCDPISGHTALYWYRQSLGQGPEFLIYFQGTGAADDSGLPNDRFFAVRPEGSVSTLKIQRTERGDSAVYLCASSFLRTDTQYFGPGTRLTVL.

The chain combines TRBV5-6 with TRBJ1-3; TRBD1 matches 7 bases. The length of the CDR3 is 17 residues. After removal of 0 bases from V and 4 bases from J, the junction contained 10 bases not matched to a gene. Germline CDR1 reads SGHDT; CDR2 reads YYEEEE. CDR3 sequence reads: CASSLAPDRVTGNTIYF. The CDR3, as DNA: TGTGCCAGCAGCTTGGCGCCCGACAGGGTCACAGGAAACACCATATATTTT.

This chain links TRBV7-8 with TRBJ2-5, with 11 nucleotides matching TRBD2. Unmatched junction bases numbered 5, after V lost 4 bases and J lost 7 bases. The CDR3 runs 14 residues. Germline values: CDR1 SGHVS, CDR2 FQNEAQ. The CDR3 DNA sequence: TGTGCCAGCAGCTCTCCGGGACTAGCGGCGACCCAGTACTTC. Protein product: CASSSPGLAATQYF.

This clone showed up just once. V and J are TRBV4-1 and TRBJ1-1; 7 nucleotides line up with TRBD1. CDR3 size: 15 residues. Germline V lookup: CDR1 MGHRA, CDR2 YSYEKL. Unmatched junction bases numbered 8, after V lost 3 bases and J lost 4 bases. The CDR3 here is CASSHSRTGSTEAFF. Here the CDR3 DNA reads TGCGCCAGCAGCCACTCGCGGACAGGATCCACTGAAGCTTTCTTT.

This sequence joins TRBV19 and TRBJ1-2; tentative D call: TRBD1 (6 bases). Germline V gives CDR1 LNHDA, CDR2 SQIVND (reference sequence). V shed 5 bases and J shed 2 bases, with 9 bases lying between them. This CDR3 region has 13 residues. In DNA, the CDR3 is TGTGCCAGTAGTGAGACAGGAAACTATGGCTACACCTTC. Its protein product is CASSETGNYGYTF.

This clone was detected only once. The chain links TRBV7-2 to TRBJ2-2; 8 positions agree with TRBD2. CDR3 size: 15 residues. V shed 5 bases, J shed 4 bases, and the junction held 6 bases outside the gene matches. Germline V lookup: CDR1 SGHTA, CDR2 FQGNSA. The chain's CDR3 is CASSGGLVGTGELFF. The CDR3 nucleotides read TGTGCCAGCAGCGGGGGACTAGTTGGCACCGGGGAGCTGTTTTTT.

The gene calls are TRBV19 and TRBJ2-5, with 14 bases aligning to TRBD2. Germline CDR1 LNHDA, CDR2 SQIVND (reference sequence). The CDR3 contains 15 residues. V shed 6 bases and J 2 bases; nucleotides not matched to a gene: 2. The CDR3 sequence is CASRGTSGGQETQYF. For the CDR3, the DNA is TGTGCCAGTAGGGGGACTAGCGGGGGACAAGAGACCCAGTACTTC.